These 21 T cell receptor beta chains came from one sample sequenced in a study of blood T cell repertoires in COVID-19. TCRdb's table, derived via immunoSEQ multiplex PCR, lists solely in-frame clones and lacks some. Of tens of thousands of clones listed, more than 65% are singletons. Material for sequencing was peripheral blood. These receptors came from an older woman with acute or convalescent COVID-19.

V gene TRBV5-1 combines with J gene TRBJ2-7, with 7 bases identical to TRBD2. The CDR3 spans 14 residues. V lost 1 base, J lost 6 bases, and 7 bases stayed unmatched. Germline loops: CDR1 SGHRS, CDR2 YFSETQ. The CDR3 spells CASSLRRGGFEQYF. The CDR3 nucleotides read TGCGCCAGCAGCTTGCGGCGGGGAGGGTTCGAGCAGTACTTC.

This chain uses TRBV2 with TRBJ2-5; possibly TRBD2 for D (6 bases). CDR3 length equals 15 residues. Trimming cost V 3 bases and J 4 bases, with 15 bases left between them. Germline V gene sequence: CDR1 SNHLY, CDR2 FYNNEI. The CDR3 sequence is CASSDREPRGETQYF. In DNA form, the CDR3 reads TGTGCCAGCAGTGACCGGGAGCCCCGGGGAGAGACCCAGTACTTC. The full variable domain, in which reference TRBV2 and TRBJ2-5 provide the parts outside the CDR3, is EPEVTQTPSHQVTQMGQEVILRCVPISNHLYFYWYRQILGQKVEFLVSFYNNEISEKSEIFDDQFSVERPDGSNFTLKIRSTKLEDSAMYFCASSDREPRGETQYFGPGTRLLVL.

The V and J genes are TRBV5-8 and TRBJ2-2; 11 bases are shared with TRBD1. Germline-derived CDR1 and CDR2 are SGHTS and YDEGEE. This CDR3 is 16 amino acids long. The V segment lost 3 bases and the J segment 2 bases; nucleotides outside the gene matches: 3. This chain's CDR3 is CASSWTGGTNTGELFF. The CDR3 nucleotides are TGTGCCAGCAGCTGGACAGGGGGCACAAACACCGGGGAGCTGTTTTTT.

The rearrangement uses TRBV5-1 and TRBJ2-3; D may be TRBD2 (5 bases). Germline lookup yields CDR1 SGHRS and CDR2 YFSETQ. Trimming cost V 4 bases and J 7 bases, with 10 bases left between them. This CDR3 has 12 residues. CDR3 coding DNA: TGCGCCAGCAGCGATCCCGGGAATACGCAGTATTTT. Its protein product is CASSDPGNTQYF.

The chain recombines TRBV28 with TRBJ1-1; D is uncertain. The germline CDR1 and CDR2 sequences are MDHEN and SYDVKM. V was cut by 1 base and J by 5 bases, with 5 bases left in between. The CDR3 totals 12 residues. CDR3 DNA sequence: TGTGCCAGCAGTTTATCACGGACTGAAGCTTTCTTT. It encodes CASSLSRTEAFF.

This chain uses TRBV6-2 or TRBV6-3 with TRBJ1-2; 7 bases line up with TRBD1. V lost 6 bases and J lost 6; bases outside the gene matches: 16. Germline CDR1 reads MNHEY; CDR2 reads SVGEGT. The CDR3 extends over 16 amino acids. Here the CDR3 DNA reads TGTGCCAGCAGCCAGGTTACAGGGGCCCAGCGGGATGGCTACACCTTC. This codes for CASSQVTGAQRDGYTF.

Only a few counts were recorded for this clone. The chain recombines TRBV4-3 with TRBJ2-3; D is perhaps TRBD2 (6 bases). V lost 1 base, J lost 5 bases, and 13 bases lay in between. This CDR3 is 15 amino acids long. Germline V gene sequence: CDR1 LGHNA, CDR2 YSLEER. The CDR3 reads CASSQGAGRIDTQYF. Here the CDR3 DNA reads TGCGCCAGCAGCCAAGGGGCAGGGAGGATAGATACGCAGTATTTT.

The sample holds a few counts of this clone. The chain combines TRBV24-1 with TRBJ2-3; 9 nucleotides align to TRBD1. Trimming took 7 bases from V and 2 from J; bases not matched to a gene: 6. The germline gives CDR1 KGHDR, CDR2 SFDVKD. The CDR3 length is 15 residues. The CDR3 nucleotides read TGTGCCACCAGACCCGGGACAGGGAACACAGATACGCAGTATTTT. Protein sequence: CATRPGTGNTDTQYF.

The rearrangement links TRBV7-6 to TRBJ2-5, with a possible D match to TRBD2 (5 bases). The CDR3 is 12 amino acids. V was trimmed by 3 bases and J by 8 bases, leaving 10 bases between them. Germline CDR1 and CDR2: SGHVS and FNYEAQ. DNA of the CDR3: TGTGCCAGCAGCTTCGCAGGAGGCACCCAGTACTTC. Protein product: CASSFAGGTQYF.

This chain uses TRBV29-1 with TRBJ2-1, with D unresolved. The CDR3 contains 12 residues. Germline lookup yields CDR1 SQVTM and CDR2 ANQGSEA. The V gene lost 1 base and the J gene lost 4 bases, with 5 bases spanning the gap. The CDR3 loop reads CSVEVVYNEQFF. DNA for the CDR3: TGCAGCGTTGAAGTAGTGTACAATGAGCAGTTCTTC.

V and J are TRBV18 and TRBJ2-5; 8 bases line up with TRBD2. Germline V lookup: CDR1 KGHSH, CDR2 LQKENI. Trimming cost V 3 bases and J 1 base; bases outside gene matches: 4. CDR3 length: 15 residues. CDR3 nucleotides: TGTGCCAGCTCACCTTCCAGCGGGGGCCAAGAGACCCAGTACTTC. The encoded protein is CASSPSSGGQETQYF.

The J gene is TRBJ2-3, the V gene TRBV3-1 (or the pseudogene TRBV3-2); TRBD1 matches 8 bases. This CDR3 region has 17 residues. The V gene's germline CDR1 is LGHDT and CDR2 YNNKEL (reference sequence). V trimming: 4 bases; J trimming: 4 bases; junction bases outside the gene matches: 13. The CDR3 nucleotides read TGTGCCAGCAGCCCCCGGGACAGGCCTTGGGAGGCAGATACGCAGTATTTT. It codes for CASSPRDRPWEADTQYF.

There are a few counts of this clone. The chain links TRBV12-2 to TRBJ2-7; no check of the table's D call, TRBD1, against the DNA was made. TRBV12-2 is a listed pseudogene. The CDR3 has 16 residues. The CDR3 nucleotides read TGTGCAAGTCGCTCGCTCAAGGGGACAGGGAGCTACGAGCAGTACTTC. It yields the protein CASRSLKGTGSYEQYF.

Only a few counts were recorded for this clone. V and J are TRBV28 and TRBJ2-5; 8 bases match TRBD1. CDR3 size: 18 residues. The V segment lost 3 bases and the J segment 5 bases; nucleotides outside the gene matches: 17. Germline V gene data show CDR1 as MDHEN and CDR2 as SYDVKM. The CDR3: CASSFLVTGGSTWETQYF. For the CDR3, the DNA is TGTGCCAGCAGTTTTCTTGTTACAGGGGGGTCGACTTGGGAGACCCAGTACTTC.

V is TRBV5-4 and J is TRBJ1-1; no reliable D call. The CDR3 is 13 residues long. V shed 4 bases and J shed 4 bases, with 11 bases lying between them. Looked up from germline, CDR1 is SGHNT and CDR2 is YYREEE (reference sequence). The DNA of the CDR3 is TGTGCCAGCAGCATGAGGGCTAGCACTGAAGCTTTCTTT. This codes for CASSMRASTEAFF. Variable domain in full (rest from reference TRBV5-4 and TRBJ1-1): ETGVTQSPTHLIKTRGQQVTLRCSSQSGHNTVSWYQQALGQGPQFIFQYYREEENGRGNFPPRFSGLQFPNYSSELNVNALELDDSALYLCASSMRASTEAFFGQGTRLTVV.

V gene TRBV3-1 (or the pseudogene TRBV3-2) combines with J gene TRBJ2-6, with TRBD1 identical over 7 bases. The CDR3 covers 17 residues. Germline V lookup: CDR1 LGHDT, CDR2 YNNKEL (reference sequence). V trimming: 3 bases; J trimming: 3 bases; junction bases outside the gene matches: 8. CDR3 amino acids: CASSHRDSFFGANVLTF. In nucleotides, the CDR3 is TGTGCCAGCAGCCACCGGGACAGTTTTTTTGGGGCCAACGTCCTGACTTTC.

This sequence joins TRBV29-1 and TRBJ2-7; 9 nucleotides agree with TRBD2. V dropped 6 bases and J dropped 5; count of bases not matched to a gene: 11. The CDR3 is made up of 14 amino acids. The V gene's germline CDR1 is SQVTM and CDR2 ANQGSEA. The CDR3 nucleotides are TGCAGCGTGGAGTTGCGGGAGGGGTCCCACGAGCAGTACTTC. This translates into CSVELREGSHEQYF.

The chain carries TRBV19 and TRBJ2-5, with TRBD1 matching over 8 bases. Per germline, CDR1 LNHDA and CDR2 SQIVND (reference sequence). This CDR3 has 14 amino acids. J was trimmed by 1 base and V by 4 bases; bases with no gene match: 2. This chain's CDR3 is CASSTGTGQETQYF. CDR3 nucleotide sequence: TGTGCCAGTAGTACCGGGACAGGCCAAGAGACCCAGTACTTC.

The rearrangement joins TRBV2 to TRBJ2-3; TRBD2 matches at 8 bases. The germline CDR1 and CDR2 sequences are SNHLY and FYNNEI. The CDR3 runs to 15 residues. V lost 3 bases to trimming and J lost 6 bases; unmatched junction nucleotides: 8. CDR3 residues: CASSDEAGAIDTQYF. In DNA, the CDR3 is TGTGCCAGCAGTGACGAAGCGGGAGCAATCGATACGCAGTATTTT. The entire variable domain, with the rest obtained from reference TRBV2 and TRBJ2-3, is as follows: EPEVTQTPSHQVTQMGQEVILRCVPISNHLYFYWYRQILGQKVEFLVSFYNNEISEKSEIFDDQFSVERPDGSNFTLKIRSTKLEDSAMYFCASSDEAGAIDTQYFGPGTRLTVL.

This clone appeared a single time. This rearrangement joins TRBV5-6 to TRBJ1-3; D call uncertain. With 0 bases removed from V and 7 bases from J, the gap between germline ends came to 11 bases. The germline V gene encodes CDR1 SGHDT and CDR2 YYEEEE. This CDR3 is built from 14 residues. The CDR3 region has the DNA TGTGCCAGCAGCTTGGGGGCAGTCTGGAACACCATATATTTT. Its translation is CASSLGAVWNTIYF.

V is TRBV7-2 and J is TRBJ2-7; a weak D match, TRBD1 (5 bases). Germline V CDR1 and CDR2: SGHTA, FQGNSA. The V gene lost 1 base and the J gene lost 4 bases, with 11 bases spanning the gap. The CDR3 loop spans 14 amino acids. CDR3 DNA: TGTGCCAGCAGCTTAGGGGGCTACCGGTACGAGCAGTACTTC. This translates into CASSLGGYRYEQYF.